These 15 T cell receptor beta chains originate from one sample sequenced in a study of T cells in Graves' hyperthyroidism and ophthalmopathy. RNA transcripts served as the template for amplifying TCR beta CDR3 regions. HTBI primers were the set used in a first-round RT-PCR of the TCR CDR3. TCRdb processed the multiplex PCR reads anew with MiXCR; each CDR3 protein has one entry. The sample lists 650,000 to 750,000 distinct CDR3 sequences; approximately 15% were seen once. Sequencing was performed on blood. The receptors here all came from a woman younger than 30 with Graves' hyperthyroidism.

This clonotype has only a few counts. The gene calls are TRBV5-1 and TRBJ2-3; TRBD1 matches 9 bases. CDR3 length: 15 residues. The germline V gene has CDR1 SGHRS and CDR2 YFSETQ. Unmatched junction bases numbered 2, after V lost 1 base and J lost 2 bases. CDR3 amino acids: CASSLTGGPTDTQYF. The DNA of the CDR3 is TGCGCCAGCAGCTTGACAGGGGGCCCCACAGATACGCAGTATTTT. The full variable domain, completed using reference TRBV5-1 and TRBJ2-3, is KAGVTQTPRYLIKTRGQQVTLSCSPISGHRSVSWYQQTPGQGLQFLFEYFSETQRNKGNFPGRFSGRQFSNSRSEMNVSTLELGDSALYLCASSLTGGPTDTQYFGPGTRLTVL.

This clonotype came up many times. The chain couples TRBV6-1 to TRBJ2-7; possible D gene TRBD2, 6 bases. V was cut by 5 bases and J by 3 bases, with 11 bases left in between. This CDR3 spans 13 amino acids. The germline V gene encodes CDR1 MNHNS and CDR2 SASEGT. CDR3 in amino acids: CASSYRRGYEQYF. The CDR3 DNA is TGTGCCAGCAGTTACCGGCGGGGCTACGAGCAGTACTTC.

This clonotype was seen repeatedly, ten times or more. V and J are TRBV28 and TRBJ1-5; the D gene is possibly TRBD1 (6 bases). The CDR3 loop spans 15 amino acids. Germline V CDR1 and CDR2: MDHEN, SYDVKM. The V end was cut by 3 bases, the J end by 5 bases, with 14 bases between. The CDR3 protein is CASSFGGGPYQPQHF. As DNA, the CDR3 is TGTGCCAGCAGTTTCGGGGGCGGACCCTATCAGCCCCAGCATTTT.

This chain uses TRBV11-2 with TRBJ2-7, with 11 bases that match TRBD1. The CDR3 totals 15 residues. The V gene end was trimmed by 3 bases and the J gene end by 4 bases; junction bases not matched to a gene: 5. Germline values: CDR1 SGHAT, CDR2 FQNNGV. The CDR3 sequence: CASSLRTGGVYEQYF. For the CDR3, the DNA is TGTGCCAGCAGCTTGAGGACAGGGGGCGTATACGAGCAGTACTTC.

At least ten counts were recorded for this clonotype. The CDR3 spells CASSFYRDSYEQYF. The CDR3 DNA reads as TGTGCCAGCAGTTTCTACAGGGACAGCTACGAGCAGTACTTC. J is TRBJ2-7 and V is TRBV12-3 or TRBV12-4; 7 nucleotides align to TRBD1. The CDR3 is 14 residues long. Trimming cost V 3 bases and J 3 bases; bases outside gene matches: 5.

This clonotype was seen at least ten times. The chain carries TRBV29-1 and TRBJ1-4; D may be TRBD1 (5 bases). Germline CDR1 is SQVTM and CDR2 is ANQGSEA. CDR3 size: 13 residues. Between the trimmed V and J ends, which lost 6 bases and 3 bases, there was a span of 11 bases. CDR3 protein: CSVRDSANEKLFF. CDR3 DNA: TGCAGCGTCCGGGACTCAGCTAATGAAAAACTGTTTTTT.

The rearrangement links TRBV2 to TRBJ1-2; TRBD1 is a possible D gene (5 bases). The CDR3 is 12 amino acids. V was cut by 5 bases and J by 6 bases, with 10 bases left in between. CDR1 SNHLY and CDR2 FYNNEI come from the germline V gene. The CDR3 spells CASSSTGHGYTF. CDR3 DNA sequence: TGTGCCAGCAGTTCTACAGGTCATGGCTACACCTTC.

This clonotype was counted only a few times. The CDR3 loop reads CASSTRTSQNEQYF. The CDR3 nucleotides are TGTGCCAGTAGTACCCGGACTAGTCAGAACGAGCAGTACTTC. The V call is TRBV19, the J call TRBJ2-7; 7 bases are shared with TRBD2. Germline V lookup: CDR1 LNHDA, CDR2 SQIVND (reference sequence). The CDR3 is 14 amino acids. The J segment lost 5 bases and the V segment lost 4 bases, leaving 8 bases of the junction unmatched.

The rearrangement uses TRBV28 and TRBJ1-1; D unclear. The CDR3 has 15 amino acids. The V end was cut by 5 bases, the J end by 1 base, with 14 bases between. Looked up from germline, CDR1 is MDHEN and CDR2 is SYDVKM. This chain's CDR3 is CASSLPPGSNTEAFF. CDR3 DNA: TGTGCCAGCAGTCTCCCCCCCGGTTCGAACACTGAAGCTTTCTTT.

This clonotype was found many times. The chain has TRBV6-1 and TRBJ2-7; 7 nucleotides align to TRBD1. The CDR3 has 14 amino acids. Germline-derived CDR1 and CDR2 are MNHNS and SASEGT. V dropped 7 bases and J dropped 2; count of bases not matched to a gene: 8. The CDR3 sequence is CASTQGVSTYEQYF. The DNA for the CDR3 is TGTGCCAGCACCCAGGGGGTTTCGACCTACGAGCAGTACTTC.

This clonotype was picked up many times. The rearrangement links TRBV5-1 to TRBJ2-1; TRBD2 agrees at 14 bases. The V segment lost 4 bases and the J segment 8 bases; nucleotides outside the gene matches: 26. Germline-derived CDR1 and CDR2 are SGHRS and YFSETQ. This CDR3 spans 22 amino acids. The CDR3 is CASSPGGTTSGRAFLAADEQFF. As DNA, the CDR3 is TGCGCCAGCAGCCCAGGTGGCACGACTAGCGGGAGGGCCTTTTTGGCGGCAGATGAGCAGTTCTTC.

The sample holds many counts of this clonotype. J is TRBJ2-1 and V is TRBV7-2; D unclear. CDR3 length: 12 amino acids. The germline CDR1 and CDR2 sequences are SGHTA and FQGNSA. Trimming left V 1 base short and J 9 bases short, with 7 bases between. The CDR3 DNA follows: TGTGCCAGCAGCTTAGTGGGTCTTGAGCAGTTCTTC. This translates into CASSLVGLEQFF.

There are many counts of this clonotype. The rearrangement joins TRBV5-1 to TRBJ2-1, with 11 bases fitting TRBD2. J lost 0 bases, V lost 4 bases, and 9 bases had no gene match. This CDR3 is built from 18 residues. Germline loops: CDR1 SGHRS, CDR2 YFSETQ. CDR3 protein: CASSPGLAGTSSYNEQFF. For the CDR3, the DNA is TGCGCCAGCAGCCCTGGACTAGCGGGTACGAGCTCCTACAATGAGCAGTTCTTC.

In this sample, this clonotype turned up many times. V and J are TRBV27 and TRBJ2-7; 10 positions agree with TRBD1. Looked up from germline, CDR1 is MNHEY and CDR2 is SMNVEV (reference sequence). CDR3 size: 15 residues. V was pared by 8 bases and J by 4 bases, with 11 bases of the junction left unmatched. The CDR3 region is CASRKGTGVWYEQYF. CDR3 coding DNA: TGTGCCAGCCGGAAAGGGACAGGGGTATGGTACGAGCAGTACTTC.

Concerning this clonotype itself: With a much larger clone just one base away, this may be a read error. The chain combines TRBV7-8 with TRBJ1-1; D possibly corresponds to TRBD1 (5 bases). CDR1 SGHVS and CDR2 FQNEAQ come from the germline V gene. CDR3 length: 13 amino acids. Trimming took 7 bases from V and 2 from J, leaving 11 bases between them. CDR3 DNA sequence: TGTGCCAGCAACTCCGGGACCAACACTGAAGCTTTCTTT. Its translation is CASNSGTNTEAFF.